This T cell receptor (beta chain) comes out of a study of T cells in Graves' hyperthyroidism and ophthalmopathy. Study-wide results and limits: The model's output predicted ophthalmopathy at a median of 6.5 months prior to onset.

This clonotype occurred many times. Antigen specificity is unknown. Trimming removed 4 bases from V and 8 bases from J, with 15 bases in between. This CDR3 spans 14 amino acids. The germline gives CDR1 SQVTM, CDR2 ANQGSEA. RNA transcripts provided the source from which TCR beta CDR3 regions were amplified. A first-round RT-PCR of the TCR CDR3 used the HTBI primer set. Via MiXCR, TCRdb re-called the multiplex PCR reads, giving one row per CDR3 protein. Seen here are nearly 600,000 distinct CDR3 sequences, over 12% observed once, and the top ten hold around 7%. Sequences were obtained from blood. The chain carries TRBV29-1 and TRBJ1-6; D uncertain. The TCR originated in a woman between 18 and 30 years old with Graves' ophthalmopathy. CDR3 loop: CSVAFGSIDSPLHF. In DNA form, the CDR3 reads TGCAGCGTTGCCTTCGGATCCATAGATTCACCCCTCCACTTT.